Below are 17 T cell receptor beta chains sequenced from a single sample in a study of T cell responses to AZD1222 COVID-19 vaccine. This table comes from immunoSEQ multiplex PCR, and its TCRdb copy is limited to in-frame clones, with some not included. Among more than 100,000 clones listed, about 85% were seen once. Sequences were derived from peripheral blood, sampled on day 0 of AZD1222 vaccination. Receptors were obtained from an adult in good health.

The chain carries TRBV30 and TRBJ1-3; D unclear. Trimming took 3 bases from V and 0 from J, leaving 6 bases between them. The CDR3 has 13 residues. Per the germline V gene, CDR1 is GTSNPN and CDR2 is SVGIG (reference sequence). The chain's CDR3 is CAWRSSSGNTIYF. The CDR3 DNA reads TGTGCCTGGAGATCCTCCTCTGGAAACACCATATATTTT. The whole variable domain, filled in from reference TRBV30 and TRBJ1-3, reads SQTIHQWPATLVQPVGSPLSLECTVEGTSNPNLYWYRQAAGRGLQLLFYSVGIGQISSEVPQNLSASRPQDRQFILSSKKLLLSDSGFYLCAWRSSSGNTIYFGEGSWLTVV.

The table lists this clone with a count of one. J is TRBJ1-2 and V is TRBV6-2 or TRBV6-3; TRBD1 matches at 7 bases. V shed 4 bases, J shed 4 bases, and the junction held 3 bases outside the gene matches. Germline V gene data show CDR1 as MNHEY and CDR2 as SVGEGT. The CDR3 runs 13 residues. The CDR3 reads CASSWGQTYGYTF. In DNA form, the CDR3 reads TGTGCCAGCAGTTGGGGACAGACCTATGGCTACACCTTC.

V and J are TRBV3-1 (or the pseudogene TRBV3-2) and TRBJ2-7, with TRBD1 matching 7 bases. The length of the CDR3 is 14 residues. Germline V lookup: CDR1 LGHDT, CDR2 YNNKEL (reference sequence). Trimming took 4 bases from V and 2 from J; bases not matched to a gene: 5. This chain's CDR3 is CASSLWDRTYEQYF. The CDR3 DNA reads TGTGCCAGCAGCCTTTGGGACAGAACCTACGAGCAGTACTTC.

The rearrangement joins TRBV12-3 or TRBV12-4 to TRBJ2-7; 8 positions agree with TRBD2. J lost 6 bases, V lost 6 bases, and 7 bases had no gene match. The CDR3 is 13 residues long. The CDR3 DNA is TGTGCCAGCAGCCCGGGGGGGCCGGGCGAGCAGTACTTC. Translation gives CASSPGGPGEQYF.

This chain connects TRBV2 to TRBJ1-4; no clear D gene. V was shortened by 8 bases and J by 7 bases, with 11 bases between the two germline ends. The CDR3 is made up of 12 amino acids. CDR1 and CDR2 from the germline V gene are SNHLY and FYNNEI. This CDR3 reads CASGVRSEKLFF. The CDR3 bases are TGTGCCAGCGGGGTCAGAAGTGAAAAACTGTTTTTT.

This chain links TRBV28 with TRBJ1-6, with a possible D match to TRBD1 (5 bases). The germline V gene encodes CDR1 MDHEN and CDR2 SYDVKM. This CDR3 spans 14 amino acids. V lost 2 bases, J lost 10 bases, and 12 bases lay in between. The CDR3 region is CASSLAGSGSPLHF. For the CDR3, the DNA is TGTGCCAGCAGTTTAGCAGGGTCCGGATCACCCCTCCACTTT.

This clone has more than one count but fewer than ten. The rearrangement links TRBV11-1 to TRBJ2-7; the D is unclear. Germline V CDR1 and CDR2: SGHAT, FQDESV (reference sequence). CDR3 length equals 14 residues. V lost 5 bases and J lost 2, with 13 bases in between. The DNA for the CDR3 is TGTGCCAGCAGCCCCGTCGACCGCCCCTACGAGCAGTACTTC. Protein: CASSPVDRPYEQYF.

In DNA form, the CDR3 reads TGCGCCAGCAGCCAAGGAGGATTACAGACCCGCAATGAGCAGTTCTTC. This codes for CASSQGGLQTRNEQFF. V usage is TRBV4-1 and J usage is TRBJ2-1; no firm D call. There are 16 residues in the CDR3. V gave up 1 base and J gave up 6 bases, with 16 bases separating them. The V gene's germline CDR1 is MGHRA and CDR2 YSYEKL.

V is TRBV3-1 (or the pseudogene TRBV3-2) and J is TRBJ2-5, with a possible D match to TRBD2 (6 bases). Trimming took off 0 bases at V and 3 bases at J, with 17 bases between the two ends. CDR3 length: 17 residues. Germline V CDR1 and CDR2: LGHDT, YNNKEL (reference sequence). This chain's CDR3 is CASSQDRRGPQKETQYF. The CDR3, as DNA: TGTGCCAGCAGCCAAGATCGGCGGGGCCCGCAAAAAGAGACCCAGTACTTC.

The chain uses TRBV5-1 and TRBJ2-1; 13 nucleotides line up with TRBD2. The CDR3 is 17 amino acids. CDR1 is SGHRS, CDR2 YFSETQ, per germline. Trimming took 4 bases from V and 4 from J; bases not matched to a gene: 8. CDR3: CASSPGLAGDIYNEQFF. DNA of the CDR3: TGCGCCAGCAGCCCCGGACTAGCGGGAGACATTTACAATGAGCAGTTCTTC.

The chain links TRBV6-5 to TRBJ1-5; D call uncertain. The CDR3 loop spans 14 amino acids. V gave up 5 bases and J gave up 2 bases, with 10 bases separating them. Germline V CDR1 and CDR2: MNHEY, SVGAGI. CDR3 in amino acids: CASSPGVRNQPQHF. CDR3 bases: TGTGCCAGCAGTCCCGGCGTCCGCAATCAGCCCCAGCATTTT.

The chain joins TRBV28 to TRBJ2-1, with 9 bases matching TRBD2. Germline trimming cut 8 bases from V and 4 bases from J; bases unmatched to any gene: 3. Germline V gives CDR1 MDHEN, CDR2 SYDVKM. This CDR3 has 13 residues. The CDR3 region is CASRLAAYNEQFF. In nucleotides, the CDR3 is TGTGCCAGCCGACTAGCGGCTTACAATGAGCAGTTCTTC.

Regarding this clone: Other DNA sequences within the sample encode an identical CDR3. The V and J genes are TRBV3-1 (or the pseudogene TRBV3-2) and TRBJ2-1; 10 bases fit TRBD2. CDR3 length: 16 amino acids. CDR1 is LGHDT and CDR2 is YNNKEL in the germline V gene (reference sequence). The V and J ends lost 1 base and 4 bases, in that order; junction bases with no gene match: 4. CDR3 sequence: CASSQGLAGAYNEQFF. CDR3 DNA: TGTGCCAGCAGCCAAGGGCTAGCGGGAGCGTACAATGAGCAGTTCTTC.

The chain links TRBV28 to TRBJ1-1, with D perhaps TRBD1 (6 bases). Trimming stripped 6 bases from V and 7 bases from J, with 24 bases between. The CDR3 is made up of 16 amino acids. Per germline, CDR1 MDHEN and CDR2 SYDVKM. The CDR3 here is CASSPRRLAGGGEAFF. CDR3 sequence (DNA): TGTGCCAGCAGCCCTCGTCGCCTAGCTGGGGGCGGTGAAGCTTTCTTT.

The V call is TRBV10-3, the J call TRBJ2-1; 8 nucleotides agree with TRBD1. Germline CDR1 and CDR2: ENHRY and SYGVKD. V trimming: 8 bases; J trimming: 0 bases; junction bases outside the gene matches: 6. The CDR3 consists of 15 residues. The CDR3 DNA reads TGTGCCATCGCACAGGGACAGGTCTCCTACAATGAGCAGTTCTTC. Its protein is CAIAQGQVSYNEQFF.

V and J are TRBV28 and TRBJ1-2; 11 bases are shared with TRBD1. CDR1 and CDR2 (germline): MDHEN, SYDVKM. The CDR3 runs to 16 residues. J gave up 4 bases and V 5 bases, and 9 bases lay outside the gene matches. This chain's CDR3 is CASSARTGGAFYGYTF. The CDR3 DNA is TGTGCCAGCAGTGCCCGGACAGGGGGCGCTTTCTATGGCTACACCTTC.

This chain links TRBV5-1 with TRBJ2-7, with 16 bases fitting TRBD2. This CDR3 contains 17 residues. Germline CDR1 is SGHRS and CDR2 is YFSETQ. V shed 3 bases and J 1 base; nucleotides not matched to a gene: 4. The CDR3, as DNA: TGCGCCAGCAGCTGGGGACTAGCGGGAGGGCGGTCCTACGAGCAGTACTTC. Protein sequence: CASSWGLAGGRSYEQYF. Drawing the rest from reference TRBV5-1 and TRBJ2-7, the complete variable domain is KAGVTQTPRYLIKTRGQQVTLSCSPISGHRSVSWYQQTPGQGLQFLFEYFSETQRNKGNFPGRFSGRQFSNSRSEMNVSTLELGDSALYLCASSWGLAGGRSYEQYFGPGTRLTVT.